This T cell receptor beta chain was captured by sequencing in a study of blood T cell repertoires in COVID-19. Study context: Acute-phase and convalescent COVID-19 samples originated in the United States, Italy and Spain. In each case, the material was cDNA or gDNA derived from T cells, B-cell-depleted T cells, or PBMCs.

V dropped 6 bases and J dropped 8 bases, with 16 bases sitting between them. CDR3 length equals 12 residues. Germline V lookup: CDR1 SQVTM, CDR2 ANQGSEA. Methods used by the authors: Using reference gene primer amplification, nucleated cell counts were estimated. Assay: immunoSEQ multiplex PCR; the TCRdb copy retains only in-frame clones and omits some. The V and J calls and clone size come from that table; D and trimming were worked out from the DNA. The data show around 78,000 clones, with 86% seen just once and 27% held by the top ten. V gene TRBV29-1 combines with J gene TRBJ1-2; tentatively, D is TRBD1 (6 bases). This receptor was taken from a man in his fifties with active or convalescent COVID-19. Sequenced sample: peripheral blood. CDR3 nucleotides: TGCAGCGTGGTTACAGGGTCTGGCGGCTACACCTTC. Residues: CSVVTGSGGYTF.